Below are 32 T cell receptor beta chains sequenced from a single sample in a study of shared clonotypes between healthy human individuals. TCRdb keeps only in-frame clones here, not all; method: immunoSEQ multiplex PCR. The profile covers hundreds of thousands of clones, with around three quarters appearing a single time and around 13% taken by the ten largest. Specimen: PBMCs. The receptors shown here come from a middle-aged woman in good health. Some clones in this sample may be carry-over from other donors' samples.

The chain is built from TRBV5-1 and TRBJ2-7, with 9 bases that match TRBD1. The V gene's germline CDR1 is SGHRS and CDR2 YFSETQ. V was pared by 0 bases and J by 3 bases, with 4 bases of the junction left unmatched. CDR3 length: 15 residues. CDR3 amino acids: CASSLGGTGYYEQYF. The CDR3, as DNA: TGCGCCAGCAGCTTGGGGGGGACAGGGTACTACGAGCAGTACTTC. The full variable domain, rest sourced from reference TRBV5-1 and TRBJ2-7, is KAGVTQTPRYLIKTRGQQVTLSCSPISGHRSVSWYQQTPGQGLQFLFEYFSETQRNKGNFPGRFSGRQFSNSRSEMNVSTLELGDSALYLCASSLGGTGYYEQYFGPGTRLTVT.

The V and J genes are TRBV7-2 and TRBJ1-5; D possibly corresponds to TRBD1 (6 bases). CDR1 SGHTA and CDR2 FQGNSA come from the germline V gene. Trimming cost V 1 base and J 0 bases, with 7 bases left between them. This CDR3 is 15 amino acids long. The CDR3 loop is CASSLGGPSNQPQHF. In DNA form, the CDR3 reads TGTGCCAGCAGCTTAGGGGGGCCTAGCAATCAGCCCCAGCATTTT.

V is TRBV27 and J is TRBJ2-1, with 9 bases aligning to TRBD1. The V segment lost 0 bases and the J segment 6 bases; nucleotides outside the gene matches: 9. Germline V gives CDR1 MNHEY, CDR2 SMNVEV (reference sequence). CDR3 length: 17 residues. CDR3 coding DNA: TGTGCCAGCAGTTTATCGCTGTTCCGGGACAGGGCCAATGAGCAGTTCTTC. As protein: CASSLSLFRDRANEQFF.

J is TRBJ2-1 and V is TRBV5-1; 9 nucleotides match TRBD1. The V gene's germline CDR1 is SGHRS and CDR2 YFSETQ. V trimming: 3 bases; J trimming: 7 bases; junction bases outside the gene matches: 5. The CDR3 spans 14 residues. The CDR3: CASSSGQGRNEQFF. The CDR3 DNA sequence: TGCGCCAGCAGCTCCGGACAGGGGCGGAATGAGCAGTTCTTC.

V is TRBV5-4 and J is TRBJ2-5; 9 nucleotides line up with TRBD1. V was clipped by 4 bases and J by 2 bases; unmatched bases: 3. In germline, CDR1 is SGHNT, CDR2 YYREEE (reference sequence). The CDR3 sequence is 14 residues long. The CDR3: CASSRGTGQETQYF. CDR3 DNA sequence: TGTGCCAGCAGCCGGGGGACAGGGCAAGAGACCCAGTACTTC. Looking up the rest from reference TRBV5-4 and TRBJ2-5 gives the full variable domain: ETGVTQSPTHLIKTRGQQVTLRCSSQSGHNTVSWYQQALGQGPQFIFQYYREEENGRGNFPPRFSGLQFPNYSSELNVNALELDDSALYLCASSRGTGQETQYFGPGTRLLVL.

This clone was detected only once. Sequence at one end of the junction differs from germline and may be a read error. Other DNA variants within this sample encode the same CDR3. The chain employs TRBV6-5 and TRBJ2-7, with TRBD2 matching over 13 bases. The CDR3 has 15 residues. Per the germline V gene, CDR1 is MNHEY and CDR2 is SVGAGI. In DNA form, the CDR3 reads TGTGCCAGCAGTCCTGGACTAGCGGGAGTTCACGAGCAGTACTTT. Its protein is CASSPGLAGVHEQYF.

The rearrangement uses TRBV18 and TRBJ1-1; tentative D call: TRBD1 (5 bases). The germline V and J ends were trimmed by 6 bases and 4 bases, with 18 bases remaining between them. The CDR3 spans 15 residues. Germline CDR1 is KGHSH and CDR2 is LQKENI. The CDR3 DNA reads TGTGCCAGCTCCCTTTCCTTGGGGGGGGTCACTGAAGCTTTCTTT. It yields the protein CASSLSLGGVTEAFF.

This clone occurred many times. Other DNA sequences in the sample encode the same CDR3. The chain employs TRBV5-8 and TRBJ1-5; maybe TRBD1 (5 bases). The V and J ends lost 1 base and 0 bases respectively, with 11 bases between them. The CDR3 covers 16 residues. The germline CDR1 and CDR2 sequences are SGHTS and YDEGEE. CDR3 in amino acids: CASSLRSGSSNQPQHF. CDR3 nucleotide sequence: TGTGCCAGCAGCTTGAGGTCAGGGAGTAGCAATCAGCCCCAGCATTTT.

The chain joins TRBV7-8 to TRBJ1-1; 8 positions agree with TRBD1. The germline CDR1 and CDR2 sequences are SGHVS and FQNEAQ. The CDR3 is made up of 15 amino acids. The trim removed 4 bases at V and 1 base at J, leaving 5 bases unmatched. CDR3 bases: TGTGCCAGCAGCTATGACAGGGGAACGAACACTGAAGCTTTCTTT. This sequence encodes CASSYDRGTNTEAFF.

The chain employs TRBV11-2 and TRBJ2-3; 7 bases line up with TRBD2. CDR3 length: 16 residues. Looked up from germline, CDR1 is SGHAT and CDR2 is FQNNGV. V lost 1 base to trimming and J lost 4 bases; unmatched junction nucleotides: 8. CDR3 region: CASSLGLANVADTQYF. The CDR3 bases are TGTGCCAGCAGCTTAGGACTAGCCAATGTCGCAGATACGCAGTATTTT.

The chain combines TRBV30 with TRBJ1-1, with D perhaps TRBD1 (5 bases). V lost 2 bases to trimming and J lost 6 bases, with 10 bases between them. The length of the CDR3 is 12 residues. Germline lookup yields CDR1 GTSNPN and CDR2 SVGIG (reference sequence). The CDR3 is CAWSSVGPEAFF. The CDR3 nucleotides are TGTGCCTGGAGTAGTGTGGGGCCTGAAGCTTTCTTT.

J is TRBJ1-5 and V is TRBV21-1. TRBV21-1 represents a pseudogene. The CDR3 consists of 19 residues. The CDR3 nucleotides are TGTGCCAGCAGCAAAGTTGAGCCCCGGACTTTCCGAAGCAATCAGCCCCAGCATTTT. Encoded protein: CASSKVEPRTFRSNQPQHF.

The J gene is TRBJ1-3, the V gene TRBV30; TRBD1 matches 8 bases. CDR1 is GTSNPN, CDR2 SVGIG, per germline (reference sequence). The CDR3 runs 16 residues. The ends lost 3 bases at V and 2 bases at J; junction bases unmatched: 9. CDR3 sequence reads: CAWRGMTGDAGNTIYF. DNA for the CDR3: TGTGCCTGGAGGGGGATGACAGGGGACGCTGGAAACACCATATATTTT.

The genes are TRBV30 and TRBJ1-4, with unresolved D. V lost 4 bases to trimming and J lost 3 bases, with 6 bases between them. The CDR3 spans 12 residues. Germline assignment: CDR1 GTSNPN and CDR2 SVGIG (reference sequence). CDR3 in amino acids: CAWKRANEKLFF. The CDR3 DNA reads as TGTGCCTGGAAGAGAGCTAATGAAAAACTGTTTTTT.

The rearrangement links TRBV6-1 to TRBJ1-4; D is unresolved. CDR1 is MNHNS and CDR2 is SASEGT in the germline V gene. CDR3 length: 15 residues. Trimming pared 4 bases from V and 0 bases from J, leaving 9 bases between. The CDR3: CASSGSTATNEKLFF. The CDR3 DNA is TGTGCCAGCAGTGGGTCCACCGCAACTAATGAAAAACTGTTTTTT.

The chain carries TRBV6-5 and TRBJ1-2; perhaps TRBD1 as D (6 bases). Germline V gives CDR1 MNHEY, CDR2 SVGAGI. The CDR3 extends over 13 amino acids. V lost 6 bases and J lost 2, with 10 bases in between. The CDR3 sequence: CASRPQGNYGYTF. The CDR3, as DNA: TGTGCCAGCAGGCCCCAGGGGAACTATGGCTACACCTTC.

The rearrangement uses TRBV19 and TRBJ1-5; D remains unclear. This CDR3 region has 18 residues. In germline, CDR1 is LNHDA, CDR2 SQIVND (reference sequence). Trimming pared 4 bases from V and 2 bases from J, leaving 21 bases between. CDR3 nucleotides: TGTGCCAGTAGTAGGACCCTCGCCTCTCGTAGGGGCAATCAGCCCCAGCATTTT. Protein product: CASSRTLASRRGNQPQHF.

Only a few counts were recorded for this clone. The chain recombines TRBV2 with TRBJ2-3; the D gene is possibly TRBD2 (6 bases). CDR1 and CDR2 from the germline V gene are SNHLY and FYNNEI. The V end was cut by 4 bases, the J end by 2 bases, with 10 bases between. The length of the CDR3 is 14 residues. In DNA, the CDR3 is TGTGCCAGCAGTGGGGGACTGGTCACAGATACGCAGTATTTT. This gives the protein CASSGGLVTDTQYF. Full variable domain (outside the CDR3, taken from reference TRBV2 and TRBJ2-3): EPEVTQTPSHQVTQMGQEVILRCVPISNHLYFYWYRQILGQKVEFLVSFYNNEISEKSEIFDDQFSVERPDGSNFTLKIRSTKLEDSAMYFCASSGGLVTDTQYFGPGTRLTVL.

J is TRBJ2-1 and V is TRBV27; D tentatively fits TRBD1 or TRBD2 (5 bases each). V was pared by 7 bases and J by 13 bases, with 23 bases between. The germline CDR1 and CDR2 sequences are MNHEY and SMNVEV (reference sequence). This CDR3 is built from 14 residues. The DNA of the CDR3 is TGTGCCAGCAACTATAGAGGGGCATATCCCTGCCAGTTCTTC. Translating it yields CASNYRGAYPCQFF.

This clone has just one count. The chain carries TRBV29-1 and TRBJ2-1; D perhaps matches TRBD1 (6 bases). The germline CDR1 and CDR2 sequences are SQVTM and ANQGSEA. Between the trimmed V and J ends, which lost 3 bases and 5 bases, there was a span of 11 bases. The CDR3 is 13 residues long. Written as DNA, the CDR3 is TGCAGCGTTGAGCTGGGGGCGGACAATGAGCAGTTCTTC. Protein sequence: CSVELGADNEQFF.

The count of this clone is one. The chain has TRBV2 and TRBJ2-3, with 7 bases lining up with TRBD2. The CDR3 contains 15 residues. Trimming at V came to 2 bases and at J to 5 bases, leaving 7 bases not matched to a gene. Germline V CDR1 and CDR2: SNHLY, FYNNEI. The CDR3 loop reads CASSELWASGDTQYF. The CDR3 DNA reads as TGTGCCAGCAGTGAATTATGGGCTAGCGGAGATACGCAGTATTTT.

The V and J genes are TRBV9 and TRBJ2-7, with 7 bases lining up with TRBD1. CDR3 size: 13 residues. The J segment lost 2 bases and the V segment lost 3 bases, leaving 2 bases of the junction unmatched. In germline, CDR1 is SGDLS, CDR2 YYNGEE. CDR3 region: CASSGDRTYEQYF. The CDR3 DNA reads TGTGCCAGCAGCGGGGACAGAACCTACGAGCAGTACTTC.

On this clone: A far larger clone is off by one base, so a read error is likely. The V call is TRBV4-3, the J call TRBJ1-1; D possibly corresponds to TRBD1 (5 bases). V was clipped by 3 bases and J by 5 bases, with 13 bases between them. The CDR3 contains 14 residues. From germline, CDR1 is LGHNA and CDR2 YSLEER. The CDR3: CASSHPVRETEAFF. The DNA of the CDR3 is TGCGCCAGCAGCCATCCTGTCAGGGAAACTGAAGCTTTCTTT.

This clone was counted only a few times. The J gene is TRBJ2-3, the V gene TRBV14; no definite D call. The CDR3 runs to 13 residues. Germline V gene lookup returns CDR1 SGHDN and CDR2 FVKESK. The ends were cut back, 1 base at V and 6 bases at J, with 8 bases in the middle. CDR3 coding DNA: TGTGCCAGCAGCCAAGGCTACTGGGATACGCAGTATTTT. Its translation: CASSQGYWDTQYF.

This chain joins TRBV28 and TRBJ2-7, with D hard to call. The V end was cut by 5 bases, the J end by 3 bases, with 11 bases between. The germline V gene has CDR1 MDHEN and CDR2 SYDVKM. The CDR3 is made up of 13 amino acids. The CDR3 loop reads CASSPPAIYEQYF. The CDR3 DNA reads TGTGCCAGCAGTCCCCCGGCCATCTACGAGCAGTACTTC.

In regard to this clone: Germline is not matched at one junction end, which may reflect a read error. CDR3 bases: TGCGCCAGCAGCTTGGGAGGCAGGGTGGCGGAGGAGCAGTGCTTC. It yields the protein CASSLGGRVAEEQCF. The chain carries TRBV5-1 and TRBJ2-7, with D possibly being TRBD1 or TRBD2 (5 bases each). This CDR3 is built from 15 residues. Looked up from germline, CDR1 is SGHRS and CDR2 is YFSETQ.

Comments on this clone: A far larger clone is one nucleotide away, so this likely arose from a read error. The sample has other DNA sequences that encode this CDR3 too. The CDR3 nucleotides read TGTGCCAGCAGGTCAGGGACGTACACCGGGGAGCTGTTTTTT. This translates into CASRSGTYTGELFF. The chain links TRBV6-6 to TRBJ2-2; the D gene could be TRBD1 or TRBD2 (5 bases each). V gave up 6 bases and J gave up 3 bases, with 11 bases separating them. The germline CDR1 and CDR2 sequences are MNHNY and SVGAGI (reference sequence). This CDR3 is 14 amino acids long.

J is TRBJ2-5 and V is TRBV4-3; D gene uncertain. This CDR3 is built from 14 residues. Trimming took 5 bases from V and 10 from J, leaving 20 bases between them. The germline CDR1 and CDR2 sequences are LGHNA and YSLEER. CDR3 in amino acids: CASSTQPEAKGQYF. Here the CDR3 DNA reads TGCGCCAGCAGCACCCAACCAGAGGCGAAGGGCCAGTACTTC.

The chain employs TRBV29-1 and TRBJ1-4; a weak D match, TRBD1 (6 bases). CDR3 size: 13 residues. Trimming took off 4 bases at V and 0 bases at J, with 6 bases between the two ends. CDR1 and CDR2 (germline): SQVTM, ANQGSEA. The DNA of the CDR3 is TGCAGCGTTGCAGGGGCAACTAATGAAAAACTGTTTTTT. This encodes CSVAGATNEKLFF. The full variable domain, its missing parts supplied by reference TRBV29-1 and TRBJ1-4, is SAVISQKPSRDICQRGTSLTIQCQVDSQVTMMFWYRQQPGQSLTLIATANQGSEATYESGFVIDKFPISRPNLTFSTLTVSNMSPEDSSIYLCSVAGATNEKLFFGSGTQLSVL.

V usage is TRBV7-9 and J usage is TRBJ2-5, with 7 nucleotides matching TRBD2. The end of the DNA is better explained by TRBJ2-7, so the J call may be wrong. The CDR3 sequence is 14 residues long. Germline-derived CDR1 and CDR2 are SEHNR and FQNEAQ (reference sequence). CDR3 bases: TGTGCCAGCAGCTTAGTGGGGAGGGGCTACGAGCAGTACTTC. This translates into CASSLVGRGYEQYF.

The table lists this clone with a few counts. The chain carries TRBV5-6 and TRBJ1-2; D remains unclear. The CDR3 loop spans 15 amino acids. V was pared by 6 bases and J by 4 bases, with 19 bases between. Germline V gene lookup returns CDR1 SGHDT and CDR2 YYEEEE. CDR3 sequence: CASTPGPTSSYGYTF. The CDR3 coding sequence is TGTGCCAGCACCCCTGGGCCCACATCGTCCTATGGCTACACCTTC. Drawing the rest from reference TRBV5-6 and TRBJ1-2, the complete variable domain is DAGVTQSPTHLIKTRGQQVTLRCSPKSGHDTVSWYQQALGQGPQFIFQYYEEEERQRGNFPDRFSGHQFPNYSSELNVNALLLGDSALYLCASTPGPTSSYGYTFGSGTRLTVV.

The rearrangement links TRBV4-2 to TRBJ2-5; D tentatively reads TRBD1 or TRBD2 (5 bases each). In germline, CDR1 is LGHNA, CDR2 YNFKEQ. Trimming left V 1 base short and J 4 bases short, with 13 bases between. The CDR3 contains 15 residues. The CDR3 sequence: CASSQGDPRGETQYF. CDR3 sequence (DNA): TGTGCCAGCAGCCAAGGGGACCCCCGGGGAGAGACCCAGTACTTC.